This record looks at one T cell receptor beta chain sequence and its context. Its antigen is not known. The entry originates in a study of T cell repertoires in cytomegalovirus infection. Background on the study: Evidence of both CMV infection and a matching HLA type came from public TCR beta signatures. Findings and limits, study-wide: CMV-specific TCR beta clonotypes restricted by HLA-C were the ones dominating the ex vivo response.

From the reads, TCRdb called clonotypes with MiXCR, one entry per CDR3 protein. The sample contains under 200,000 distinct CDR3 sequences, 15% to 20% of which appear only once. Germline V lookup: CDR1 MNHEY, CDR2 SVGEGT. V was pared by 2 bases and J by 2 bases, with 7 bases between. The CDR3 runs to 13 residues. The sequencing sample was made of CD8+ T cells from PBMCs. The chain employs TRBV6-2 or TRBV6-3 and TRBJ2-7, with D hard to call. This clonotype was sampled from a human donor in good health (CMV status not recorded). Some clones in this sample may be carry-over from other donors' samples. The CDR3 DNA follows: TGTGCCAGCAGTTACAAGGGCACCTACGAGCAGTACTTC. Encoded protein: CASSYKGTYEQYF.